This paragraph covers one T cell receptor beta chain sequence. The antigen is not known. The source of the sample is a study of shared clonotypes between healthy human individuals. Findings and limits, study-wide: Read depth was anticipated to influence clonotype sharing among donors.

Extraction of genomic DNA in unsorted samples used about 90 million PBMCs. At a deep level, the assay was run. On ten immunoSEQ deep assay plates, unsorted PBMC DNA was sequenced. Clones were sequenced by immunoSEQ multiplex PCR, and TCRdb holds only the in-frame ones, with some missing. This table has some 450,000 clones, roughly four fifths appearing once. The CDR3 runs to 14 residues. The V end lost 4 bases, the J end lost 2 bases, and 12 bases lay between the germline ends. Germline V gives CDR1 SGHRS, CDR2 YFSETQ. Sequenced sample: PBMCs. The receptor comes from a woman in her 40s in good health. Some clones in this sample may be carry-over from other donors' samples. The gene calls are TRBV5-1 and TRBJ1-1, with D hard to call. Here the CDR3 DNA reads TGCGCCAGCAGCATGATAAAAACTAACACTGAAGCTTTCTTT. It is translated as CASSMIKTNTEAFF.